These 28 T cell receptor beta chains were all obtained from the same sample, sequenced in a study of T cell changes during pregnancy in multiple sclerosis. Method: immunoSEQ multiplex PCR; TCRdb's copy keeps in-frame clones and lacks some. The sample lists approximately 40,000 clones, over 75% seen once, with around 5.1% in the top ten. The specimen was peripheral blood, collected in the first trimester of pregnancy. The receptors derive from a female donor in good health, enrolled as a control in a pregnancy study.

The V and J genes are TRBV18 and TRBJ1-6, with no clear D. From germline, CDR1 is KGHSH and CDR2 LQKENI. V shed 6 bases and J shed 0 bases, with 6 bases lying between them. The CDR3 has 14 residues. The CDR3: CASSLSSYNSPLHF. The CDR3, as DNA: TGTGCCAGCTCCCTCAGCTCCTATAATTCACCCCTCCACTTT.

There are a few counts of this clone. The genes are TRBV10-3 and TRBJ2-2; 8 nucleotides match TRBD1. The CDR3 has 17 amino acids. Germline CDR1 reads ENHRY; CDR2 reads SYGVKD. The V gene end was trimmed by 7 bases and the J gene end by 5 bases; junction bases not matched to a gene: 15. The CDR3 bases are TGTGCCATCACCCAGTTTCGACAGGGGATGAGGACCGGGGAGCTGTTTTTT. Protein: CAITQFRQGMRTGELFF.

This chain uses TRBV18 with TRBJ2-2; TRBD2 matches 13 bases. The germline V gene has CDR1 KGHSH and CDR2 LQKENI. This CDR3 spans 18 amino acids. Trimming at V came to 3 bases and at J to 4 bases, leaving 8 bases not matched to a gene. The CDR3 reads CASSPVTSGRSATGELFF. The CDR3 region has the DNA TGTGCCAGCTCACCTGTGACTAGCGGGAGGTCGGCCACCGGGGAGCTGTTTTTT.

The CDR3 spells CASRLMSGLAGVGLPPPPDTQYF. The CDR3 nucleotides are TGTGCAAGTCGCTTAATGTCGGGGCTAGCGGGAGTAGGCCTACCCCCACCCCCAGATACGCAGTATTTT. The rearrangement links TRBV12-2 to TRBJ2-3; the table's D call of TRBD2 was not tested on the DNA. TRBV12-2 is designated a pseudogene. This CDR3 spans 23 amino acids.

V gene TRBV6-1 combines with J gene TRBJ2-1, with TRBD2 identical over 8 bases. Trimming at V came to 2 bases and at J to 2 bases, leaving 5 bases not matched to a gene. There are 16 residues in the CDR3. Germline V lookup: CDR1 MNHNS, CDR2 SASEGT. The CDR3 DNA sequence: TGTGCCAGCAGTGAAATCCCGGGGGGGCCCTACAATGAGCAGTTCTTC. Amino acid sequence: CASSEIPGGPYNEQFF.

V gene TRBV13 combines with J gene TRBJ2-5, with D possibly matching TRBD2 (5 bases). Trimming shortened V by 0 bases and J by 5 bases, and 13 bases separated the two germline ends. Germline V lookup: CDR1 PRHDT, CDR2 FYEKMQ (reference sequence). The CDR3 length is 15 residues. The DNA for the CDR3 is TGTGCCAGCAGCTTAGGCCGACCTAGCAGCGAGACCCAGTACTTC. Protein: CASSLGRPSSETQYF.

This chain joins TRBV5-1 and TRBJ1-2; D might be TRBD1 (6 bases). This CDR3 is 12 amino acids long. V gave up 2 bases and J gave up 7 bases, with 9 bases separating them. Germline CDR1 and CDR2: SGHRS and YFSETQ. CDR3 residues: CASSFDRFGYTF. The CDR3 coding sequence is TGCGCCAGCAGCTTCGACAGGTTTGGCTACACCTTC.

The chain has TRBV29-1 and TRBJ1-2, with TRBD1 matching 10 bases. J lost 7 bases, V lost 0 bases, and 8 bases had no gene match. Per germline, CDR1 SQVTM and CDR2 ANQGSEA. This CDR3 comprises 15 residues. Written as DNA, the CDR3 is TGCAGCGTTGAAGATAGGGACAGGGGTCCAGCTGGCTACACCTTC. Its translation is CSVEDRDRGPAGYTF. Using reference TRBV29-1 and TRBJ1-2 for the parts outside the CDR3, the full variable domain is SAVISQKPSRDICQRGTSLTIQCQVDSQVTMMFWYRQQPGQSLTLIATANQGSEATYESGFVIDKFPISRPNLTFSTLTVSNMSPEDSSIYLCSVEDRDRGPAGYTFGSGTRLTVV.

This clone was recorded only once. The CDR3 DNA follows: TGTGCCAGCAGCCGGGGGGGGATCTATAATTCACCCCTCCACTTT. This gives the protein CASSRGGIYNSPLHF. V is TRBV6-5 and J is TRBJ1-6; possible D gene TRBD1, 5 bases. The CDR3 runs to 15 residues. Trimming pared 6 bases from V and 3 bases from J, leaving 12 bases between. CDR1 is MNHEY and CDR2 is SVGAGI in the germline V gene.

The gene calls are TRBV25-1 and TRBJ1-1, with a weak D call TRBD1 (5 bases). Between the trimmed V and J ends, which lost 2 bases and 1 base, there was a span of 8 bases. The CDR3 runs 14 residues. The germline V gene has CDR1 MGHDK and CDR2 SYGVNS. Written as DNA, the CDR3 is TGTGCCAGCAGTGAAAACACAGGGAACACTGAAGCTTTCTTT. It codes for CASSENTGNTEAFF.

V and J are TRBV7-8 and TRBJ1-1; 8 positions match TRBD1. Germline V gene lookup returns CDR1 SGHVS and CDR2 FQNEAQ. J gave up 3 bases and V 5 bases, and 5 bases lay outside the gene matches. The CDR3 has 14 amino acids. CDR3: CASSILTGDTEAFF. CDR3 in DNA: TGTGCCAGCAGCATACTGACAGGGGACACTGAAGCTTTCTTT.

This clone came up once. The chain couples TRBV21-1 to TRBJ2-2; the table calls TRBD2, which could not be checked here. TRBV21-1 is shown as a pseudogene. This CDR3 contains 16 residues. CDR3 loop: CASSKDGGSNTGELFF. CDR3 in DNA: TGTGCCAGCAGCAAAGACGGAGGGTCGAACACCGGGGAGCTGTTTTTT.

The genes are TRBV6-1 and TRBJ1-3; TRBD1 aligns across 7 bases. The CDR3 length is 15 residues. V lost 5 bases and J lost 0; bases outside the gene matches: 4. The germline V gene encodes CDR1 MNHNS and CDR2 SASEGT. The CDR3 sequence: CASSLRQGSGNTIYF. The CDR3 region has the DNA TGTGCCAGCAGTCTACGACAGGGCTCTGGAAACACCATATATTTT.

The V gene is TRBV7-9, the J gene TRBJ1-1; 8 bases map to TRBD1. Germline CDR1 SEHNR, CDR2 FQNEAQ (reference sequence). V shed 4 bases, J shed 4 bases, and the junction held 5 bases outside the gene matches. CDR3 size: 14 residues. CDR3 DNA: TGTGCCAGCAGCTACCAGGGGGCGCGCACTGAAGCTTTCTTT. This sequence encodes CASSYQGARTEAFF. Together with reference TRBV7-9 and TRBJ1-1, the CDR3 gives the full variable domain: DTGVSQNPRHKITKRGQNVTFRCDPISEHNRLYWYRQTLGQGPEFLTYFQNEAQLEKSRLLSDRFSAERPKGSFSTLEIQRTEQGDSAMYLCASSYQGARTEAFFGQGTRLTVV.

The rearrangement uses TRBV7-6 and TRBJ2-7, with a weak D call TRBD2 (5 bases). V was pared by 5 bases and J by 4 bases, with 9 bases between. Germline CDR1 is SGHVS and CDR2 is FNYEAQ. The CDR3 totals 12 residues. CDR3 amino acids: CASSPRGYEQYF. Here the CDR3 DNA reads TGTGCCAGCAGCCCCCGAGGGTACGAGCAGTACTTC.

Only a few counts were recorded for this clone. The chain has TRBV9 and TRBJ2-6, with TRBD1 identical over 8 bases. Germline V gene sequence: CDR1 SGDLS, CDR2 YYNGEE. V was pared by 7 bases and J by 0 bases, with 12 bases of the junction left unmatched. The CDR3 contains 18 residues. The chain's CDR3 is CASGRQGSTGSGANVLTF. CDR3 sequence (DNA): TGTGCCAGCGGCCGACAGGGGTCTACCGGCTCTGGGGCCAACGTCCTGACTTTC.

This chain links TRBV5-6 with TRBJ2-3, with D perhaps TRBD1 (5 bases). Between the trimmed V and J ends, which lost 0 bases and 2 bases, there was a span of 7 bases. The V gene's germline CDR1 is SGHDT and CDR2 YYEEEE. This CDR3 spans 14 amino acids. The chain's CDR3 is CASSLARDTDTQYF. The CDR3, as DNA: TGTGCCAGCAGCTTGGCCAGGGACACAGATACGCAGTATTTT.

The chain combines TRBV5-6 with TRBJ1-1; 7 bases align to TRBD1. The CDR3 spans 14 residues. The V gene's germline CDR1 is SGHDT and CDR2 YYEEEE. V lost 6 bases to trimming and J lost 3 bases; unmatched junction nucleotides: 8. CDR3: CASIRKGADTEAFF. The CDR3 coding sequence is TGTGCCAGCATTCGGAAGGGGGCAGACACTGAAGCTTTCTTT. Based on the CDR3 plus reference TRBV5-6 and TRBJ1-1, the full variable domain is DAGVTQSPTHLIKTRGQQVTLRCSPKSGHDTVSWYQQALGQGPQFIFQYYEEEERQRGNFPDRFSGHQFPNYSSELNVNALLLGDSALYLCASIRKGADTEAFFGQGTRLTVV.

V usage is TRBV11-2 and J usage is TRBJ2-3, with TRBD2 matching over 11 bases. Germline V CDR1 and CDR2: SGHAT, FQNNGV. This CDR3 spans 18 amino acids. The trim removed 5 bases at V and 0 bases at J, leaving 10 bases unmatched. The DNA of the CDR3 is TGTGCCAGCAGCGATCCGACTAGCGGGGAAACTAGCACAGATACGCAGTATTTT. It specifies CASSDPTSGETSTDTQYF. Supplemented by reference TRBV11-2 and TRBJ2-3, the full variable domain reads EAGVAQSPRYKIIEKRQSVAFWCNPISGHATLYWYQQILGQGPKLLIQFQNNGVVDDSQLPKDRFSAERLKGVDSTLKIQPAKLEDSAVYLCASSDPTSGETSTDTQYFGPGTRLTVL.

The rearrangement uses TRBV25-1 and TRBJ1-1, with D possibly matching TRBD1 (5 bases). From germline, CDR1 is MGHDK and CDR2 SYGVNS. This CDR3 spans 15 amino acids. V shed 1 base and J shed 2 bases, with 11 bases lying between them. The CDR3 loop is CASSELGAANTEAFF. Written as DNA, the CDR3 is TGTGCCAGCAGTGAATTAGGGGCGGCAAACACTGAAGCTTTCTTT.

This chain uses TRBV2 with TRBJ2-5, with TRBD2 matching 8 bases. CDR1 is SNHLY and CDR2 is FYNNEI in the germline V gene. The V gene end was trimmed by 6 bases and the J gene end by 1 base; junction bases not matched to a gene: 7. This CDR3 spans 15 amino acids. The CDR3 spells CASRGSGGLQETQYF. The CDR3 region has the DNA TGTGCCAGCAGGGGGAGCGGGGGCCTCCAAGAGACCCAGTACTTC. Supplemented by reference TRBV2 and TRBJ2-5, the full variable domain reads EPEVTQTPSHQVTQMGQEVILRCVPISNHLYFYWYRQILGQKVEFLVSFYNNEISEKSEIFDDQFSVERPDGSNFTLKIRSTKLEDSAMYFCASRGSGGLQETQYFGPGTRLLVL.

The sample holds a few counts of this clone. This chain joins TRBV5-4 and TRBJ2-7; 12 bases align to TRBD2. The germline V gene encodes CDR1 SGHNT and CDR2 YYREEE (reference sequence). The CDR3 is made up of 15 amino acids. V shed 0 bases, J shed 3 bases, and the junction held 1 base outside the gene matches. The CDR3 region is CASSLGTSGIYEQYF. CDR3 bases: TGTGCCAGCAGCTTGGGGACTAGCGGGATCTACGAGCAGTACTTC.

V is TRBV13 and J is TRBJ1-1, with TRBD1 matching 9 bases. This CDR3 contains 18 residues. Germline V CDR1 and CDR2: PRHDT, FYEKMQ (reference sequence). The V and J ends lost 4 bases and 0 bases, in that order; junction bases with no gene match: 12. CDR3 coding DNA: TGTGCCAGCAGCTCCAACTTCCGGGACAGGGTTATGAACACTGAAGCTTTCTTT. Its protein product is CASSSNFRDRVMNTEAFF.

The chain joins TRBV30 to TRBJ2-6; D gene unclear. The CDR3 spans 14 residues. Germline values: CDR1 GTSNPN, CDR2 SVGIG (reference sequence). Trimming removed 1 base at V and 4 bases at J, with 8 bases between. CDR3 residues: CAWSGSAGANVLTF. The CDR3 region has the DNA TGTGCCTGGAGTGGCTCTGCGGGGGCCAACGTCCTGACTTTC.

The V call is TRBV30, the J call TRBJ2-3; possibly TRBD2 for D (6 bases). V was cut by 0 bases and J by 12 bases, with 13 bases left in between. The germline CDR1 and CDR2 sequences are GTSNPN and SVGIG (reference sequence). This CDR3 has 12 residues. CDR3 coding DNA: TGTGCCTGGAGTGTAGGGACTTCCCCCCAGTATTTT. Translating it yields CAWSVGTSPQYF.

V gene TRBV1 combines with J gene TRBJ2-1; the table's D call, TRBD1, has no DNA check behind it. TRBV1 is marked as a pseudogene. The CDR3 covers 15 residues. CDR3 amino acids: CTSSPDRTGVNEQFF. CDR3 bases: TGCACCAGCAGCCCAGACCGGACAGGGGTAAATGAGCAGTTCTTC.

The rearrangement links TRBV5-1 to TRBJ1-4; TRBD1 matches at 8 bases. The CDR3 has 16 residues. Germline CDR1 reads SGHRS; CDR2 reads YFSETQ. V was pared by 0 bases and J by 7 bases, with 8 bases of the junction left unmatched. CDR3 region: CASSLEFQGAGEKLFF. In DNA form, the CDR3 reads TGCGCCAGCAGCTTGGAATTTCAGGGGGCGGGTGAAAAACTGTTTTTT.

The V and J genes are TRBV7-9 and TRBJ1-2, with 10 positions matching TRBD1. V shed 7 bases, J shed 5 bases, and the junction held 16 bases outside the gene matches. CDR1 and CDR2 (germline): SEHNR, FQNEAQ (reference sequence). The length of the CDR3 is 17 residues. DNA of the CDR3: TGTGCCAGCACCGAATCTTCAGTGGGACAGGGGAGGTATGGCTACACCTTC. It encodes CASTESSVGQGRYGYTF. The full variable domain, its missing parts supplied by reference TRBV7-9 and TRBJ1-2, is DTGVSQNPRHKITKRGQNVTFRCDPISEHNRLYWYRQTLGQGPEFLTYFQNEAQLEKSRLLSDRFSAERPKGSFSTLEIQRTEQGDSAMYLCASTESSVGQGRYGYTFGSGTRLTVV.